Following are 29 T cell receptor beta chains from one sample sequenced in a study of T cell responses to AZD1222 COVID-19 vaccine. Assay used: immunoSEQ multiplex PCR; TCRdb lists only in-frame clones, some missing. The sample lists about 180,000 clones, around 90% occurring once. Sequencing used peripheral blood, obtained on day 0 of AZD1222 vaccination. Source of these receptors: an adult in good health.

The chain recombines TRBV18 with TRBJ2-2, with D hard to call. Germline V gene lookup returns CDR1 KGHSH and CDR2 LQKENI. The V gene lost 3 bases and the J gene lost 0 bases, with 5 bases spanning the gap. The CDR3 is 14 residues long. The CDR3 coding sequence is TGTGCCAGCTCACCCGGAGCGAACACCGGGGAGCTGTTTTTT. Protein sequence: CASSPGANTGELFF.

The chain couples TRBV30 to TRBJ1-5, with D perhaps matching TRBD1 (6 bases). V gave up 5 bases and J gave up 6 bases, with 14 bases separating them. Germline CDR1 is GTSNPN and CDR2 is SVGIG (reference sequence). CDR3 size: 13 residues. CDR3 sequence: CAWAGGGGQPQHF. The CDR3, as DNA: TGTGCCTGGGCCGGGGGAGGGGGTCAGCCCCAGCATTTT.

The chain carries TRBV5-5 and TRBJ1-1; D gene uncertain. The germline V gene has CDR1 SGHKS and CDR2 YYEKEE (reference sequence). Trimming took off 1 base at V and 1 base at J, with 8 bases between the two ends. The CDR3 runs to 14 residues. The CDR3: CASSLFGPNTEAFF. CDR3 DNA: TGTGCCAGCAGCTTGTTTGGGCCGAACACTGAAGCTTTCTTT.

This sequence joins TRBV30 and TRBJ1-2; no firm D call. From germline, CDR1 is GTSNPN and CDR2 SVGIG (reference sequence). CDR3 length: 11 residues. Trimming cost V 4 bases and J 4 bases, with 7 bases left between them. The CDR3 reads CAWTALYGYTF. CDR3 in DNA: TGTGCCTGGACGGCTCTCTATGGCTACACCTTC.

The chain has TRBV10-3 and TRBJ1-4; D is unresolved. Germline values: CDR1 ENHRY, CDR2 SYGVKD. CDR3 size: 16 residues. V lost 0 bases and J lost 1, with 9 bases in between. This chain's CDR3 is CAISESDTVTNEKLFF. The CDR3 DNA reads TGTGCCATCAGTGAGTCGGATACAGTAACTAATGAAAAACTGTTTTTT.

V gene TRBV7-9 combines with J gene TRBJ1-2; D remains ambiguous. The V gene's germline CDR1 is SEHNR and CDR2 FQNEAQ (reference sequence). This CDR3 comprises 14 residues. V lost 1 base, J lost 8 bases, and 14 bases lay in between. CDR3 DNA: TGTGCCAGCAGCTTAGGTCGGAGCCCGGGGGGCTACACCTTC. Translating gives CASSLGRSPGGYTF.

The V gene is TRBV5-1, the J gene TRBJ2-5, with 11 bases that match TRBD1. The CDR3 runs to 16 residues. CDR1 and CDR2 from the germline V gene are SGHRS and YFSETQ. With 2 bases clipped from V and 0 bases from J, the junction kept 3 bases outside the gene matches. As DNA, the CDR3 is TGCGCCAGCAGCTTCCGGGACAGGGGGAACCAAGAGACCCAGTACTTC. This gives the protein CASSFRDRGNQETQYF.

V gene TRBV28 combines with J gene TRBJ1-1, with TRBD1 matching over 8 bases. The germline V gene has CDR1 MDHEN and CDR2 SYDVKM. The CDR3 sequence is 15 residues long. The junction had 7 bases not matched to a gene; V was cut back by 3 bases and J by 4 bases. CDR3 sequence reads: CASSLSRTGRTEAFF. The CDR3 DNA reads as TGTGCCAGCAGTTTGAGCAGGACAGGGCGCACTGAAGCTTTCTTT. Variable domain in full (rest from reference TRBV28 and TRBJ1-1): DVKVTQSSRYLVKRTGEKVFLECVQDMDHENMFWYRQDPGLGLRLIYFSYDVKMKEKGDIPEGYSVSREKKERFSLILESASTNQTSMYLCASSLSRTGRTEAFFGQGTRLTVV.

The chain uses TRBV19 and TRBJ2-1; the D is unclear. The CDR3 has 15 amino acids. CDR1 is LNHDA, CDR2 SQIVND, per germline (reference sequence). Trimming removed 1 base at V and 5 bases at J, with 12 bases between. The CDR3 DNA is TGTGCCAGTAGTATAGCACGGTCGGTCCACAATGAGCAGTTCTTC. It encodes CASSIARSVHNEQFF.

The chain couples TRBV5-5 to TRBJ1-2; TRBD1 agrees at 9 bases. From germline, CDR1 is SGHKS and CDR2 YYEKEE (reference sequence). This CDR3 is built from 14 residues. With V trimmed by 2 bases and J by 2 bases, 1 base remained unmatched. The chain's CDR3 is CASSLGTGNYGYTF. CDR3 in DNA: TGTGCCAGCAGCTTAGGGACAGGGAACTATGGCTACACCTTC.

Concerning this clone itself: In the same sample, other DNA sequences code for this CDR3. The chain employs TRBV5-4 and TRBJ2-2, with a tentative D call TRBD1 (5 bases). This CDR3 spans 14 amino acids. V was shortened by 2 bases and J by 1 base, with 6 bases between the two germline ends. Germline V lookup: CDR1 SGHNT, CDR2 YYREEE (reference sequence). As DNA, the CDR3 is TGTGCCAGCAGCTTCCAGGGGAACACCGGGGAGCTGTTTTTT. Translated: CASSFQGNTGELFF.

This chain joins TRBV12-5 and TRBJ2-3; D unresolved. There are 12 residues in the CDR3. Germline CDR1 and CDR2: LGHNT and FRNRAP. V lost 0 bases, J lost 10 bases, and 8 bases lay in between. CDR3 nucleotides: TGTGCTAGTGGTTTGGTAGGAGTTCCGCAGTATTTT. It codes for CASGLVGVPQYF. Combining the CDR3 with reference TRBV12-5 and TRBJ2-3 gives the whole variable domain DARVTQTPRHKVTEMGQEVTMRCQPILGHNTVFWYRQTMMQGLELLAYFRNRAPLDDSGMPKDRFSAEMPDATLATLKIQPSEPRDSAVYFCASGLVGVPQYFGPGTRLTVL.

This rearrangement joins TRBV6-5 to TRBJ2-7; 7 nucleotides match TRBD1. This CDR3 has 14 residues. The V gene's germline CDR1 is MNHEY and CDR2 SVGAGI. J gave up 0 bases and V 7 bases, and 6 bases lay outside the gene matches. This CDR3 is CASTTRDSSYEQYF. The CDR3 DNA follows: TGTGCCAGCACCACCCGGGACAGCTCCTACGAGCAGTACTTC.

The chain is built from TRBV5-5 and TRBJ2-1; tentative D call: TRBD2 (6 bases). This CDR3 spans 16 amino acids. V was clipped by 3 bases and J by 6 bases, with 19 bases between them. Germline loops: CDR1 SGHKS, CDR2 YYEKEE (reference sequence). DNA for the CDR3: TGTGCCAGCAGCTGGGCCACTCGGGGGAGCAGCAATGAGCAGTTCTTC. It encodes CASSWATRGSSNEQFF.

This rearrangement joins TRBV20-1 to TRBJ2-2; possible D gene TRBD2, 5 bases. CDR1 DFQATT and CDR2 SNEGSKA come from the germline V gene (reference sequence). The V gene lost 3 bases and the J gene lost 6 bases, with 11 bases spanning the gap. This CDR3 has 13 residues. The CDR3 is CSASGLVPGELFF. The CDR3, as DNA: TGCAGTGCTAGTGGACTCGTCCCCGGGGAGCTGTTTTTT.

The genes are TRBV19 and TRBJ1-1; perhaps TRBD1 as D (5 bases). V was shortened by 6 bases and J by 1 base, with 9 bases between the two germline ends. This CDR3 is 13 amino acids long. From germline, CDR1 is LNHDA and CDR2 SQIVND (reference sequence). CDR3 sequence (DNA): TGTGCCAGTAGCACGACAGCGAACACTGAAGCTTTCTTT. Its translation: CASSTTANTEAFF.

The rearrangement joins TRBV6-4 to TRBJ1-1; no clear D. V was cut by 5 bases and J by 1 base, with 14 bases left in between. Germline CDR1 MRHNA, CDR2 SNTAGT. The CDR3 length is 15 residues. CDR3 DNA sequence: TGTGCCAGCAGTCTCGACGGATTTAAGAACACTGAAGCTTTCTTT. Its translation is CASSLDGFKNTEAFF.

This chain joins TRBV9 and TRBJ1-2; no reliable D call. The CDR3 has 13 amino acids. The V end lost 0 bases, the J end lost 1 base, and 4 bases lay between the germline ends. Germline CDR1 and CDR2: SGDLS and YYNGEE. The CDR3 loop is CASSVEVNYGYTF. DNA for the CDR3: TGTGCCAGCAGCGTAGAGGTTAACTATGGCTACACCTTC.

The chain has TRBV5-4 and TRBJ1-2; D is uncertain. The V end was cut by 0 bases, the J end by 5 bases, with 5 bases between. This CDR3 region has 12 residues. From germline, CDR1 is SGHNT and CDR2 YYREEE (reference sequence). CDR3 sequence: CASSLDGYGYTF. The DNA for the CDR3 is TGTGCCAGCAGCTTGGACGGTTATGGCTACACCTTC.

This clone was seen a single time. V is TRBV4-2 and J is TRBJ1-2; D may be TRBD1 (6 bases). The CDR3 length is 17 residues. V lost 3 bases, J lost 4 bases, and 21 bases lay in between. The germline gives CDR1 LGHNA, CDR2 YNFKEQ. The CDR3 here is CASSQDYPGHLTYGYTF. The CDR3 DNA reads TGTGCCAGCAGCCAGGATTACCCGGGACACCTCACCTATGGCTACACCTTC.

This chain uses TRBV27 with TRBJ1-5; D is perhaps TRBD1 (5 bases). Trimming left V 3 bases short and J 7 bases short, with 13 bases between. Germline V lookup: CDR1 MNHEY, CDR2 SMNVEV (reference sequence). This CDR3 comprises 14 residues. CDR3 coding DNA: TGTGCCAGCAGTTTGTCCAGGGCGGAGCAGCCCCAGCATTTT. It is translated as CASSLSRAEQPQHF.

CDR3 coding DNA: TGTGCCAGCAGTGAAAGGGGGACACCAAATCAGCCCCAGCATTTT. Translated, it gives CASSERGTPNQPQHF. The V call is TRBV25-1, the J call TRBJ1-5, with D perhaps matching TRBD1 (6 bases). CDR1 and CDR2 from the germline V gene are MGHDK and SYGVNS. The V and J ends lost 2 bases and 4 bases respectively, with 12 bases between them. There are 15 residues in the CDR3.

The CDR3 region is CASRGTPNTEAFF. CDR3 bases: TGTGCCAGCAGGGGGACTCCGAACACTGAAGCTTTCTTT. The chain combines TRBV2 with TRBJ1-1, with D maybe TRBD1 (5 bases). Germline values: CDR1 SNHLY, CDR2 FYNNEI. Trimming took 6 bases from V and 1 from J, leaving 9 bases between them. This CDR3 spans 13 amino acids.

The chain combines TRBV18 with TRBJ1-2, with D possibly matching TRBD1 (5 bases). Per germline, CDR1 KGHSH and CDR2 LQKENI. This CDR3 is built from 14 residues. The V and J ends lost 4 bases and 5 bases respectively, with 14 bases between them. The chain's CDR3 is CASSLGASQYGYTF. For the CDR3, the DNA is TGTGCCAGCTCACTCGGGGCGTCCCAATATGGCTACACCTTC. The full variable domain, completed using reference TRBV18 and TRBJ1-2, is NAGVMQNPRHLVRRRGQEARLRCSPMKGHSHVYWYRQLPEEGLKFMVYLQKENIIDESGMPKERFSAEFPKEGPSILRIQQVVRGDSAAYFCASSLGASQYGYTFGSGTRLTVV.

The V and J genes are TRBV15 and TRBJ2-2; 7 nucleotides line up with TRBD1. The CDR3 loop spans 14 amino acids. The germline gives CDR1 LNHNV, CDR2 YYDKDF (reference sequence). V lost 6 bases and J lost 5; bases outside the gene matches: 6. The CDR3 reads CATRGDRDTGELFF. CDR3 bases: TGTGCCACCAGGGGTGACAGGGATACCGGGGAGCTGTTTTTT.

This clone was seen a handful of times. The chain uses TRBV27 and TRBJ1-1; 8 bases agree with TRBD1. This CDR3 comprises 14 residues. The V and J ends lost 6 bases and 4 bases, in that order; junction bases with no gene match: 7. Germline V lookup: CDR1 MNHEY, CDR2 SMNVEV (reference sequence). This CDR3 reads CASRSQGQGTEAFF. The DNA for the CDR3 is TGTGCCAGCAGGTCTCAAGGACAGGGCACTGAAGCTTTCTTT.

The V and J genes are TRBV7-9 and TRBJ1-1; D not certain. V was clipped by 0 bases and J by 1 base, with 9 bases between them. The CDR3 covers 15 residues. The germline V gene has CDR1 SEHNR and CDR2 FQNEAQ (reference sequence). CDR3 sequence: CASSLAGISNTEAFF. The CDR3 DNA reads TGTGCCAGCAGCTTAGCGGGGATTTCGAACACTGAAGCTTTCTTT. Combining the CDR3 with reference TRBV7-9 and TRBJ1-1 gives the whole variable domain DTGVSQNPRHKITKRGQNVTFRCDPISEHNRLYWYRQTLGQGPEFLTYFQNEAQLEKSRLLSDRFSAERPKGSFSTLEIQRTEQGDSAMYLCASSLAGISNTEAFFGQGTRLTVV.

V is TRBV2 and J is TRBJ2-3; 11 bases map to TRBD2. Unmatched junction bases numbered 5, after V lost 6 bases and J lost 0 bases. Germline V lookup: CDR1 SNHLY, CDR2 FYNNEI. The CDR3 spans 16 residues. CDR3 sequence (DNA): TGTGCCAGCAGACCCGGACTAGCGGGTAGCACAGATACGCAGTATTTT. It is translated as CASRPGLAGSTDTQYF.

This clone has a single count. The V and J genes are TRBV29-1 and TRBJ1-2, with D unclear. Deletions cut 6 bases from V and 0 bases from J, with 17 bases between. The CDR3 runs to 15 residues. Germline V gene lookup returns CDR1 SQVTM and CDR2 ANQGSEA. This chain's CDR3 is CSVAPRLVANYGYTF. DNA for the CDR3: TGCAGCGTAGCTCCTCGGTTGGTAGCTAACTATGGCTACACCTTC.